Below, one T cell receptor (beta chain) is given with its context. Antigen: not known. This specimen belongs to a study of glioma-infiltrating T cells. Findings and caveats of the study: Signature shared blood CDR3 motifs were enriched in low-divergence and depleted in high-divergence patients. Tissue and blood shared very few CDR3 sequences.

Using RNA template, CDR3s of TCR alpha and beta were amplified with iRepertoire arm-PCR. One-step reverse transcription and amplification started from approximately 100-400 ng of tissue mRNA or PBMC total RNA. TCRdb independently ran MiXCR on the multiplex PCR reads; one entry per CDR3 protein. The profile shows fewer than 500,000 distinct CDR3 sequences, roughly two fifths of them singletons. V gave up 5 bases and J gave up 4 bases, with 17 bases separating them. CDR3 length: 15 amino acids. The V gene's germline CDR1 is MNHNS and CDR2 SASEGT. The receptor comes from a human donor with low-grade glioma or glioblastoma, undergoing nonglioma brain surgery, or in good health (not recorded which). The specimen sequenced was glioma tissue, nonneoplastic brain tissue, or PBMCs (not recorded which). This chain uses TRBV6-1 with TRBJ1-1; TRBD1 might be the D (5 bases). The chain's CDR3 is CASSKSLDTSTEAFF. The CDR3 DNA reads as TGTGCCAGCAGTAAGAGCTTGGACACGAGCACTGAAGCTTTCTTT.